This TCR beta chain is from a study of cytomegalovirus exposure and HLA in healthy donors. The V end lost 3 bases, the J end lost 1 base, and 17 bases lay between the germline ends. Per germline, CDR1 LNHDA and CDR2 SQIVND (reference sequence). The CDR3 length is 17 residues. Amplification used 60 Vbeta primers and 13 Jbeta primers. Using immunoSEQ multiplex PCR, the repertoire was profiled, and TCRdb retains in-frame clones only, with some absent. The sample has roughly 130,000 clones, 80% seen once; the top ten hold over 2%. This sequence was found in a man between 25 and 39 years old in good health and CMV-seronegative. Sequencing was done on a sample of PBMCs. The chain carries TRBV19 and TRBJ2-3; perhaps TRBD1 as D (5 bases). The CDR3 reads CASSIGVGRVGTDTQYF. The CDR3 coding sequence is TGTGCCAGTAGTATTGGAGTGGGCAGGGTGGGCACAGATACGCAGTATTTT.